The entry below gives a single T cell receptor (beta chain) sequence along with its context. The CDR3 consists of 14 residues. With V trimmed by 2 bases and J by 4 bases, 5 bases remained unmatched. Germline CDR1 is SGHRS and CDR2 is YFSETQ. Clones were read by immunoSEQ multiplex PCR, and TCRdb kept only the in-frame ones, dropping some. The sample has about 45,000 clones, about four fifths seen once. The sample comes from a study of T cell clonotyping in hematopoietic cell transplantation. Time point of the sample: recipient sample about 28 days before transplant, after cytoreduction. Blood collection times were about day -28 and days 30, 100, 180 posttransplant.

Sequencing used peripheral blood mononuclear cells, obtained before stem cell transplant. This receptor was taken from a man aged 55 to 70 with myelodysplastic syndrome. Some clones in this sample may be carry-over from other donors' samples. The chain has TRBV5-1 and TRBJ2-5; the match to TRBD2 covers 7 bases. Here the CDR3 DNA reads TGCGCCAGCAGCTTTTCTAGCGGTACAGAGACCCAGTACTTC. Protein product: CASSFSSGTETQYF.